Listed below are T cell receptor beta chains from one sample, sequenced in a study of human T cells and chemical hapten exposure. TCRdb recomputed calls from the RACE reads with MiXCR, one row per CDR3 protein. The top ten clones hold over 2% of a sample with tens of thousands of distinct CDR3 sequences, about 10% of them seen once. This specimen was whole blood, taken in connection with sensitization to the hapten diphenylcyclopropenone (DPC). The receptors shown here come from a man aged 35-49 years with alopecia areata. Some clones in this sample may be carry-over from other donors' samples. Both conserved end residues are trimmed from each CDR3. Size is omitted from some rows. Given values are once, few, many or a class for expanded clones.

TRBJ1-5	TRBV24-1	NA	ATSDTGYQPQH
TRBJ1-6	TRBV28	once	ASSSQGANSPLH
TRBJ1-1	TRBV5-1	NA	ASSLDQNTEAF
TRBJ2-2	TRBV20-1	NA	SASPGSGVDGELF
TRBJ1-2	TRBV19	few	ASSDRGYADGYT
TRBJ1-4	TRBV14	NA	ASSKGAAVGEKLF
TRBJ1-6	TRBV3-1	many	ASSLQGVSPLH
TRBJ2-3	TRBV7-7	NA	ASSLREYDTQY
TRBJ2-3	TRBV6-2/TRBV6-3	NA	ASSYSPSGADTQY
TRBJ1-2	TRBV29-1	many	SVEDLRDRPYGYT
TRBJ1-5	TRBV6-1	NA	ASKGQARQPQH
TRBJ2-2	TRBV4-2	medium-sized	ASSPGQANTGELF
TRBJ1-1	TRBV7-2	NA	ASTYMGDRGAF
TRBJ2-5	TRBV6-5	many	ASSYWAFQETQY
TRBJ1-2	TRBV7-8	NA	ASSGYDRGSGGYT
TRBJ1-3	TRBV21-1	many	ASSPQGVPTTDSGNTIY
TRBJ1-1	TRBV5-1	many	ASSFGQPNTEAF
TRBJ2-1	TRBV5-1	few	ASSLGQGSYNEQF
TRBJ2-2	TRBV12-3/TRBV12-4	few	ASSGPGLAGTGELF
TRBJ2-3	TRBV12-3/TRBV12-4	NA	ASSFLGLEANTQY
TRBJ2-1	TRBV12-5	NA	ASGPLSSGRGEQF
TRBJ2-1	TRBV9	NA	ASSVSGSHGGNEQF
TRBJ2-5	TRBV29-1	NA	SVGGFPARAETQY
TRBJ2-1	TRBV11-2	few	ASSLKRSSYNEQF
TRBJ2-2	TRBV9	few	ASSDGTSGRIGNTGELF
TRBJ2-2	TRBV7-6	many	ASSWVPGTGELF
TRBJ2-3	TRBV12-3/TRBV12-4	few	ASSFSSTSGSTDTQY
TRBJ2-5	TRBV7-2	few	ASSFGTGRGETQY
TRBJ1-2	TRBV25-1	few	ASLGQGYTNYGYT